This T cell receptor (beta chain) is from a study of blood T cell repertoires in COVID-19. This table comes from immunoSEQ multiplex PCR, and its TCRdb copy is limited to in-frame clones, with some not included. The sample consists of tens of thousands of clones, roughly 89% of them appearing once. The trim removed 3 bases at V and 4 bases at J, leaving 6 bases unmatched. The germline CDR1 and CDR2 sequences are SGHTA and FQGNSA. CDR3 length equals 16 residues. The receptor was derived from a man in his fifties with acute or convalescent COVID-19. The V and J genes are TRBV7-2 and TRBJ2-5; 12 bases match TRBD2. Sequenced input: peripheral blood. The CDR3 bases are TGTGCCAGCAGCTTGATGGCTAGCGGGGGGGCAGAGACCCAGTACTTC. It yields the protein CASSLMASGGAETQYF.